A selection of T cell receptor beta chains follows, all from one sample in a study of T cell changes during pregnancy in multiple sclerosis. Assay used: immunoSEQ multiplex PCR; TCRdb lists only in-frame clones, some missing. The table records 57,000 or so clones, approximately 90% of them present only once. The source was peripheral blood, collected after pregnancy. These receptors all come from a female donor in good health, enrolled as a control in a pregnancy study. Each CDR3 is given with its conserved first and last residue. The D gene is left open where the match is weak. Expanded clones get a size class; other rows say once, few or many, or leave the size out.

TRBJ1-2 - TRBV2 - CASVRGNYGYTF TGTGCCAGCGTACGGGGGAACTATGGCTACACCTTC
TRBJ2-7 - TRBV19 - CAIHLSGAYEQYF TGTGCCATCCACTTATCGGGGGCCTACGAGCAGTACTTC
TRBJ2-1 - TRBV7-2 - CASSLRRDGRFNEQFF TGTGCCAGCAGCTTAAGGCGGGACGGACGCTTCAATGAGCAGTTCTTC
TRBJ1-2 - TRBV9 few CASSVASGYGYTF TGTGCCAGCAGCGTAGCTTCCGGCTATGGCTACACCTTC
TRBJ2-3 TRBD1 TRBV6-8 - CASFSIRDREDTQYF TGTGCCAGCTTTTCCATCCGGGACAGGGAAGATACGCAGTATTTT
TRBJ2-3 TRBD2 TRBV5-4 - CASSSQRDPADTQYF TGTGCCAGCAGCTCCCAGCGGGACCCGGCGGATACGCAGTATTTT
TRBJ2-6 - TRBV4-1 - CASSQDGTTAFSGANVLTF TGCGCCAGCAGCCAAGATGGGACAACCGCTTTCTCTGGGGCCAACGTCCTGACTTTC
TRBJ2-1 - TRBV15 - CATSRDPTAQFF TGTGCCACCAGCAGAGATCCGACAGCACAGTTCTTC
TRBJ2-1 TRBD2 TRBV28 - CASSPPKLAENEQFF TGTGCCAGCAGCCCCCCTAAGCTAGCGGAGAATGAGCAGTTCTTC
TRBJ2-3 - TRBV4-3 - CASSQDPLRADTQYF TGCGCCAGCAGCCAAGACCCGCTCAGGGCGGATACGCAGTATTTT